The present T cell receptor beta chain was sequenced within a study of blood T cell repertoires in COVID-19. In the study overall: Sites in the United States, Italy and Spain provided acute and convalescent COVID-19 samples.

Authors' data handling: Estimated nucleated cell counts came from reference gene primer amplification. TCRdb keeps only in-frame clones here, not all; method: immunoSEQ multiplex PCR. That table gives V, J and clone size, and the DNA gave D and trimming. The sample lists 23,000 or so clones; approximately 83% were seen once. V dropped 1 base and J dropped 1; count of bases not matched to a gene: 1. Germline CDR1 is SGHKS and CDR2 is YYEKEE (reference sequence). The CDR3 sequence is 14 residues long. J is TRBJ1-1 and V is TRBV5-5, with 7 bases matching TRBD1. The receptor was isolated from a human donor in a cohort sampled during active COVID-19. The specimen sequenced was peripheral blood. Written as DNA, the CDR3 is TGTGCCAGCAGCTTGTCAGGGGGGAACACTGAAGCTTTCTTT. The encoded protein is CASSLSGGNTEAFF.